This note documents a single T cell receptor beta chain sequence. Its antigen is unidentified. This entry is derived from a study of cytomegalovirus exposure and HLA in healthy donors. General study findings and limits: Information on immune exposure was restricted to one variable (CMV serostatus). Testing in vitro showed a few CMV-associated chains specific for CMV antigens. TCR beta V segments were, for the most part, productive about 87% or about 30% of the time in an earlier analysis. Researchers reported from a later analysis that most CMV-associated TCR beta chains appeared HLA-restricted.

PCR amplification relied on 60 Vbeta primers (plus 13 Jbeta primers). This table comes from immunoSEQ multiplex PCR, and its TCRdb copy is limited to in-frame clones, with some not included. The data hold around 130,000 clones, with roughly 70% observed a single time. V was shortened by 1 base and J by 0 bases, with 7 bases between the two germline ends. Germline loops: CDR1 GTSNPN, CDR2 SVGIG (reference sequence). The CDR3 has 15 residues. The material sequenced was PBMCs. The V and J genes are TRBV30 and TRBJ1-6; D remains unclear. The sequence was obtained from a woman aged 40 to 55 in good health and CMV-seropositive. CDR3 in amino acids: CAWSGMSSYNSPLHF. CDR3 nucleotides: TGTGCCTGGAGTGGTATGAGCTCCTATAATTCACCCCTCCACTTT.